This T cell receptor beta chain is from a study of blood T cell repertoires in COVID-19. Study background: COVID-19 samples from acute and convalescent phases originated in the United States, Italy and Spain. Sources were T cells, B-cell-depleted T cells, or PBMCs; the material itself was cDNA or gDNA.

Study processing details: The authors estimated nucleated cell counts from reference gene primer amplification. Profiled with immunoSEQ multiplex PCR; TCRdb holds only in-frame clones, not every one. D and trimming come from the DNA, and the V and J calls and clone size come from that table. The data hold 80,000 or so clones, with around three quarters observed a single time. The CDR3 totals 17 residues. V lost 0 bases and J 5 bases, leaving 19 bases between the germline ends. Germline CDR1 reads MGHRA; CDR2 reads YSYEKL. The rearrangement uses TRBV4-1 and TRBJ1-1, with D hard to call. The sequence was collected from a woman in her sixties or seventies with acute or convalescent COVID-19. The sequenced sample consisted of peripheral blood. Written as DNA, the CDR3 is TGCGCCAGCAGCCAAGATAATTTAGGGTCGGGGTTGACTGAAGCTTTCTTT. Its translation is CASSQDNLGSGLTEAFF.